The clone carrying this T cell receptor (beta chain) was recorded once. Its antigen is currently unknown. The record originates from a study of vaccination effects on CD4 cells after COVID-19. Findings and limits, study-wide: Clonal contraction was marked in infection- and vaccine-induced clones late after vaccination.

Antigen-specific CD4+ T cells expanded by the ViraFEST assay with viral peptide pools were then sequenced. Researchers isolated CD4+ T cells once roughly ten days of culture had elapsed. Nucleocapsid antibodies were negative in the vaccine recipients, who had never had SARS-CoV-2 infection. Every well housed two million PBMC, which grew in culture alongside around 11 IU/ml IL-2 and about 10 ug/ml peptides. Cultures got half-medium changes with IL-2 on days 3 and 7. TCRdb's copy holds only in-frame clones and misses some; the assay was immunoSEQ multiplex PCR. Of about 28,000 clones listed, 75% to 85% are singletons. The V gene's germline CDR1 is SGHNT and CDR2 YENEEA. The V gene lost 4 bases and the J gene lost 8 bases, with 5 bases spanning the gap. This CDR3 comprises 11 residues.

This receptor was identified in a human donor who received a COVID-19 vaccine. The sample in question was CD4+ T cells from PBMCs cultured with SARS-CoV-2 spike peptides, obtained before COVID-19 vaccination. The genes are TRBV11-3 and TRBJ2-2, with unresolved D. CDR3 DNA: TGTGCCAGCAGCTCACGAGGGGAGCTGTTTTTT. This sequence encodes CASSSRGELFF.